Listed below are T cell receptor beta chains from one sample, sequenced in a study of cytomegalovirus exposure and HLA in healthy donors. TCRdb's copy holds only in-frame clones and misses some; the assay was immunoSEQ multiplex PCR. The top ten hold 16% of the sample, which has roughly 100,000 clones, over 9.5% seen once. Sequenced material: PBMCs. The receptors shown here come from a middle-aged man in good health and CMV-seropositive. Each CDR3 is given with its conserved first and last residue.

>TRBV9|TRBJ1-2
CASSVEGDYGYTF
>TRBV7-7|TRBJ2-3
CASSPFGGATDTQYF
>TRBV7-6|TRBJ2-2
CASSPRLPTGELFF
>TRBV11-2|TRBJ2-1
CASSLSGTSAYNEQFF
>TRBV11-3|TRBJ2-7
CASSLRQGAGEQYF
>TRBV4-1|TRBJ1-3
CASSRGDTGNTIYF
>TRBV30|TRBJ2-1
CAWKRDSYNEQFF
>TRBV7-9|TRBJ2-1
CASSLQREGLNEQFF
>TRBV25-1|TRBJ1-2
CASSEQGGYTF
>TRBV19|TRBJ1-3
CASSQQGAGNTIYF
>TRBV2|TRBJ2-1
CASRGLAGALSYNEQFF
>TRBV7-6|TRBJ2-5
CASSHGQGAVETQYF
>TRBV4-1|TRBJ2-2
CASSQDSGTNTGELFF
>TRBV7-8|TRBJ2-5
CASSLAVGTGNFLYQETQYF
>TRBV6-1|TRBJ1-5
CASSARTGFFRNQPQHF
>TRBV2|TRBJ2-3
CASSEAGVADTQYF
>TRBV11-3|TRBJ2-3
CASSSRGLAMQYF
>TRBV4-1|TRBJ2-1
CASSHDGLAVVYNEQFF
>TRBV19|TRBJ1-2
CASSIVTGGHYGYTF
>TRBV9|TRBJ2-7
CASSAQSGGHYEQYF
>TRBV19|TRBJ2-1
CASSPQTRNEQFF
>TRBV27|TRBJ2-7
CASSATGGNEQYF
>TRBV28|TRBJ2-5
CASTPLGSGGETQYF
>TRBV7-9|TRBJ2-7
CASSLSGVSTYEQYF
>TRBV5-8|TRBJ2-5
CASSFRRSATLGTQYF
>TRBV10-3|TRBJ1-5
CAISPIDSNQPQHF
>TRBV18|TRBJ2-1
CASSPRPVAGVVGSYNEQFF
>TRBV5-1|TRBJ1-1
CASSRQGAGTEAFF
>TRBV27|TRBJ2-1
CASSPSREDNEQFF
>TRBV27|TRBJ2-7
CASSTFTSGRAHYEQYF
>TRBV11-2|TRBJ2-1
CASSLSGRSNEQFF
>TRBV5-8|TRBJ1-2
CASSPFLDRSGYTF
>TRBV7-2|TRBJ2-7
CASSLGSSMHEQYF
>TRBV2|TRBJ2-3
CASRARDTQYF
>TRBV5-1|TRBJ1-4
CASSLDSTNEKLFF
>TRBV2|TRBJ2-1
CASTTGLAGYNEQFF
>TRBV11-2|TRBJ1-1
CASSNQVNTEAFF
>TRBV11-2|TRBJ1-1
CASSSTTGLNTEAFF
>TRBV10-1|TRBJ2-7
CASSVGQLGEQYF
>TRBV7-3|TRBJ2-2
CASSFQSANTGELFF
>TRBV28|TRBJ1-5
CASRGVRSQNQPQHF
>TRBV4-2|TRBJ1-5
CASSQVGNGYNQPQHF
>TRBV28|TRBJ1-4
CASSSQGVREKLFF
>TRBV5-6|TRBJ1-5
CASSLGQGTQPQHF
>TRBV4-1|TRBJ2-7
CASSQGTSGRAGEQYF
>TRBV19|TRBJ2-7
CASSMGIGSTYEQYF
>TRBV5-8|TRBJ1-1
CASSSLRGIGTEAFF
>TRBV28|TRBJ2-5
CASSFPGAQGQETQYF
>TRBV5-1|TRBJ2-1
CASSQPRRGGSYNEQFF
>TRBV5-1|TRBJ2-1
CASSLVGGQSEQFF
>TRBV6-5|TRBJ2-7
CASSYATGAYEQYF
>TRBV27|TRBJ2-1
CASTSRLVWRNEQFF
>TRBV5-4|TRBJ2-7
CASNRGGTGGGEQYF
>TRBV4-1|TRBJ2-7
CASSQGGLAGASPPYEQYF
>TRBV7-8|TRBJ1-3
CASSSSDRAWAGNTIYF
>TRBV30|TRBJ1-2
CAWTGGSYGYSF
>TRBV6-4|TRBJ2-1
CASSEVAGPLNEQFF